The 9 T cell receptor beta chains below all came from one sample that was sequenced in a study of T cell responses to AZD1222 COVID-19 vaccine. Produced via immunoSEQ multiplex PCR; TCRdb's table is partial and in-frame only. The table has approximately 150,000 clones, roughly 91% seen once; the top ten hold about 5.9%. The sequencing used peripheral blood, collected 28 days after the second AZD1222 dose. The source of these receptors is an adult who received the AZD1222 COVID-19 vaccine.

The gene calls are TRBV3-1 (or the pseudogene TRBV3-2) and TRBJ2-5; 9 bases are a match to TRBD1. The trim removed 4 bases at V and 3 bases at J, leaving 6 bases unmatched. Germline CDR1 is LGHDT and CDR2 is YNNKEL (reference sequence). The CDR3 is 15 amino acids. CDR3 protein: CASSLFRDREETQYF. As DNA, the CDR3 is TGTGCCAGCAGCCTTTTCCGGGACAGGGAAGAGACCCAGTACTTC.

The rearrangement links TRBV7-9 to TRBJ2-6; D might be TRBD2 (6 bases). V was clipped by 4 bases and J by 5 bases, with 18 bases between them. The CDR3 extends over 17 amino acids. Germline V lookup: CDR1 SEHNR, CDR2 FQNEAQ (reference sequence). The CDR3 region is CASSSRWAGGRANVLTF. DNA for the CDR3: TGTGCCAGCAGCTCCCGATGGGCAGGCGGGAGGGCCAACGTCCTGACTTTC.

The CDR3 DNA follows: TGTGCCAGCAGCCAGGGACAGTCTAACTATGGCTACACCTTC. Translated, it gives CASSQGQSNYGYTF. The gene calls are TRBV7-2 and TRBJ1-2; 7 bases are a match to TRBD1. Trimming removed 5 bases from V and 0 bases from J; junction bases left unmatched: 3. This CDR3 has 14 amino acids. CDR1 and CDR2 from the germline V gene are SGHTA and FQGNSA.

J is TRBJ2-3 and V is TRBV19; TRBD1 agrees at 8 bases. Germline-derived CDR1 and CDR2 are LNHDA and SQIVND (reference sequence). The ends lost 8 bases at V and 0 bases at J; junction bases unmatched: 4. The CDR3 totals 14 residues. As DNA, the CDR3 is TGTGCCAGTCGAAGGGACAGGAGCACAGATACGCAGTATTTT. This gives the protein CASRRDRSTDTQYF.

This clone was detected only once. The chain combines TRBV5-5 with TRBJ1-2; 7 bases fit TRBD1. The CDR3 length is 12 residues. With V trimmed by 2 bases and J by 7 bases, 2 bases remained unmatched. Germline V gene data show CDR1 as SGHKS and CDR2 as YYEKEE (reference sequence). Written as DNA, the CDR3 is TGTGCCAGCAGCTTCGACAGGGCTGGCTACACCTTC. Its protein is CASSFDRAGYTF.

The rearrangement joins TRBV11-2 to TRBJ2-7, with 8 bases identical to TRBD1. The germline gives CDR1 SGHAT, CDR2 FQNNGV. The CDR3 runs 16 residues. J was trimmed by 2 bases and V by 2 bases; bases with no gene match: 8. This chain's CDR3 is CASSLKRQGIPYEQYF. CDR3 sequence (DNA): TGTGCCAGCAGCTTAAAACGACAGGGGATACCCTACGAGCAGTACTTC.

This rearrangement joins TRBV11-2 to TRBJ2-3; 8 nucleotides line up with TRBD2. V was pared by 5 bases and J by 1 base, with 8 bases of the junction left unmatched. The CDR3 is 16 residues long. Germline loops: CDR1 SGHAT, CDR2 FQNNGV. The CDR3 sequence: CASSPGGGPRTDTQYF. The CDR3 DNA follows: TGTGCCAGCAGCCCGGGGGGGGGCCCCCGCACAGATACGCAGTATTTT.

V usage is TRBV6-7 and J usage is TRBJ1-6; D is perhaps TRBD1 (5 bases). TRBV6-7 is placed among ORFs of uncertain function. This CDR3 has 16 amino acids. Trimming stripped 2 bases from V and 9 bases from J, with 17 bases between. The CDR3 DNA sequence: TGTGCCAGCAGTTACCCGAGCCGGCCCCAGGGTTCACCCCTCCACTTT. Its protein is CASSYPSRPQGSPLHF.

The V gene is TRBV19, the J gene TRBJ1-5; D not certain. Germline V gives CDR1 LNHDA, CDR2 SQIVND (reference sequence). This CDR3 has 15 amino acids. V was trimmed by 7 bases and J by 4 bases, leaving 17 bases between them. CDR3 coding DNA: TGTGCCAGTACGACGGAACAGAACGTTAATCAGCCCCAGCATTTT. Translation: CASTTEQNVNQPQHF. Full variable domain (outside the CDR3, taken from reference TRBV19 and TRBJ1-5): DGGITQSPKYLFRKEGQNVTLSCEQNLNHDAMYWYRQDPGQGLRLIYYSQIVNDFQKGDIAEGYSVSREKKESFPLTVTSAQKNPTAFYLCASTTEQNVNQPQHFGDGTRLSIL.